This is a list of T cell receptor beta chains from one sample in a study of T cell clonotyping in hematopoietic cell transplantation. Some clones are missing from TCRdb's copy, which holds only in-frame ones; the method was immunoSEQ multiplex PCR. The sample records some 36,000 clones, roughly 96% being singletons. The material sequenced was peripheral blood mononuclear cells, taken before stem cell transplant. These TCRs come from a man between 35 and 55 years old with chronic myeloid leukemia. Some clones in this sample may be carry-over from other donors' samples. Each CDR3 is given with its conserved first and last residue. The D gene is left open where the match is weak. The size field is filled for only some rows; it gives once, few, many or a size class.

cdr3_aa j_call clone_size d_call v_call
CAGRGAQGSHIQYF TRBJ2-4 once TRBD2 TRBV2
CASSSWGNQPQHF TRBJ1-5 once - TRBV9
CASSLDMGEHQPQHF TRBJ1-5 - - TRBV5-4
CASVELQANYGYTF TRBJ1-2 - - TRBV28
CASSLYGEDYGYTF TRBJ1-2 - - TRBV28
CASSAQRGGPQVEQFF TRBJ2-1 - TRBD2 TRBV13
CASIRKGTGGRSYEQYF TRBJ2-7 - TRBD1 TRBV6-4
CASSRGQASEAFF TRBJ1-1 - TRBD1 TRBV6-5
CASSRQGNGYTF TRBJ1-2 - TRBD1 TRBV4-3
CASSLGGLGNTIYF TRBJ1-3 - - TRBV5-4
CASSIRSGGHRFEQYF TRBJ2-7 - TRBD2 TRBV28
CASSERGPGNQPQHF TRBJ1-5 - - TRBV25-1
CASSEYFGPSPLHF TRBJ1-6 - - TRBV25-1
CATSRGLAESSGANVLTF TRBJ2-6 - TRBD2 TRBV15
CASSSGTWHEKLFF TRBJ1-4 - - TRBV7-9
CASRTERAGEEKLFF TRBJ1-4 - - TRBV4-2
CASSRSGTSYEQYF TRBJ2-7 - - TRBV7-2
CAWRISGMRNSPLHF TRBJ1-6 - - TRBV30
CASRRGRGETQYF TRBJ2-5 - - TRBV6-5
CASSLWTGNEQYF TRBJ2-7 - TRBD1 TRBV5-4
CASSLGGQGAYEQYF TRBJ2-7 - TRBD1 TRBV5-4
CASSSGTGHTGELFF TRBJ2-2 - TRBD1 TRBV28
CASSLVAGSGNTIYF TRBJ1-3 - - TRBV7-2
CASSLDYGQGGYSYEQYF TRBJ2-7 - TRBD2 TRBV11-2
CASSFGLHLRGGYTF TRBJ1-2 - - TRBV28
CASSLRAVSGANVLTF TRBJ2-6 - - TRBV7-2
CASSNLLAGGNEQYF TRBJ2-7 - TRBD2 TRBV2
CAWSTQTGIRSPLHF TRBJ1-6 - - TRBV30
CASSSPVAGETQYF TRBJ2-5 - - TRBV7-2
CASSQGLGAVDNEQFF TRBJ2-1 - - TRBV7-7
CASSLVAGEAEAFF TRBJ1-1 - - TRBV5-1
CASSLVGTGGYEQYF TRBJ2-7 once TRBD2 TRBV7-2
CAWDGTMNTEAFF TRBJ1-1 - - TRBV30
CASSLRNSDNGYTF TRBJ1-2 - - TRBV5-1
CSVPTEVRGNEQFF TRBJ2-1 - - TRBV29-1
CASKMNTEAFF TRBJ1-1 - - TRBV2
CASRGQGGGEQYF TRBJ2-7 once TRBD1 TRBV7-2
CASSVQGIGGTQYF TRBJ2-3 - TRBD1 TRBV19
CSAGTNSPLHF TRBJ1-6 - - TRBV20-1
CASSYRDPEQYF TRBJ2-7 - - TRBV28
CASGLFPGISGNEQFF TRBJ2-1 - - TRBV12-5
CASSQGGGESNEQFF TRBJ2-1 - TRBD2 TRBV4-2
CASSSNAGAEAFF TRBJ1-1 once - TRBV11-3
CASSFSSGERYEQYF TRBJ2-7 once - TRBV7-8
CASSSGTEGNTIYF TRBJ1-3 - - TRBV5-1
CASSSTGQGIYEQYF TRBJ2-7 - - TRBV7-2
CASSLRPFYEQYF TRBJ2-7 - - TRBV6-6
CASSEAWGGSNQPQHF TRBJ1-5 - - TRBV6-1
CASSLWTGEETQYF TRBJ2-5 - TRBD1 TRBV7-2